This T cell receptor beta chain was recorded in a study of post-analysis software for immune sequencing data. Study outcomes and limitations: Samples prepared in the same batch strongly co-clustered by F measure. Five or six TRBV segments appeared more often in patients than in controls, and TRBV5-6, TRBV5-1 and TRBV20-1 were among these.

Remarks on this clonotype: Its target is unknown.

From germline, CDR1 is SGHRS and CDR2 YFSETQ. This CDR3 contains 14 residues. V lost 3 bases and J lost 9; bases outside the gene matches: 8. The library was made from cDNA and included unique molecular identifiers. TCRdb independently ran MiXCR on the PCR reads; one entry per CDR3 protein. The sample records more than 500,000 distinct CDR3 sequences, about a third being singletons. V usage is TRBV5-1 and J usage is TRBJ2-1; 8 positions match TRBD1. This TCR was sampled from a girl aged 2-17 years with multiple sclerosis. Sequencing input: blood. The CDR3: CASSSGQGGSEQFF. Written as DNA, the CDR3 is TGCGCCAGCAGCTCCGGACAGGGAGGCAGTGAGCAGTTCTTC.